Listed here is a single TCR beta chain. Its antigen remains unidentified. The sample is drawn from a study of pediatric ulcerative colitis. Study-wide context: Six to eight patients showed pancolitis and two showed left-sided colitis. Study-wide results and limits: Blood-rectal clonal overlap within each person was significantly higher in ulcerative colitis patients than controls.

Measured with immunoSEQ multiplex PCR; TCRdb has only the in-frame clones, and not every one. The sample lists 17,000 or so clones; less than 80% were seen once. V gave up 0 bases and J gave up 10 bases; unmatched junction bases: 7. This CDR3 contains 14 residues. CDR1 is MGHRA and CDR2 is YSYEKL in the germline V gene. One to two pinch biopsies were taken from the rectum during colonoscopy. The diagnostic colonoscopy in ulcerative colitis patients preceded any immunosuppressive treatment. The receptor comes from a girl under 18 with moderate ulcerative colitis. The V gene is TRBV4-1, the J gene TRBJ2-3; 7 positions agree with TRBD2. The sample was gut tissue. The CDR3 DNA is TGCGCCAGCAGCCAAGATCCAGCGGGGTTGGCGCAGTATTTT. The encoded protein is CASSQDPAGLAQYF.